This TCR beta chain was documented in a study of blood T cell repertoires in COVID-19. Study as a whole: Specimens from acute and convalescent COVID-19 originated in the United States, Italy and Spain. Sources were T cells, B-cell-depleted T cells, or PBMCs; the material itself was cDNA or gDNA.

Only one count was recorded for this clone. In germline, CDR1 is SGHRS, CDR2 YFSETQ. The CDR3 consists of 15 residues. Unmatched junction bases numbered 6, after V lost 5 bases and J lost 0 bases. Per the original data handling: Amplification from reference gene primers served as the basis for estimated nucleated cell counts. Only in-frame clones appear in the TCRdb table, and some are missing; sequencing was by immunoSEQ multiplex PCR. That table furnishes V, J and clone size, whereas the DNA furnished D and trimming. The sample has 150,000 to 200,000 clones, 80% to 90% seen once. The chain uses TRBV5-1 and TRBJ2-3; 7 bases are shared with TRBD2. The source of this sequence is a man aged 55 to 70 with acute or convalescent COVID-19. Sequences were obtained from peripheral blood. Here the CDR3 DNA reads TGCGCCAGCAGGTGGAGCGGGGTTAGCACAGATACGCAGTATTTT. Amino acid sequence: CASRWSGVSTDTQYF. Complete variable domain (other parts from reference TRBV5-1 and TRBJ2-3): KAGVTQTPRYLIKTRGQQVTLSCSPISGHRSVSWYQQTPGQGLQFLFEYFSETQRNKGNFPGRFSGRQFSNSRSEMNVSTLELGDSALYLCASRWSGVSTDTQYFGPGTRLTVL.